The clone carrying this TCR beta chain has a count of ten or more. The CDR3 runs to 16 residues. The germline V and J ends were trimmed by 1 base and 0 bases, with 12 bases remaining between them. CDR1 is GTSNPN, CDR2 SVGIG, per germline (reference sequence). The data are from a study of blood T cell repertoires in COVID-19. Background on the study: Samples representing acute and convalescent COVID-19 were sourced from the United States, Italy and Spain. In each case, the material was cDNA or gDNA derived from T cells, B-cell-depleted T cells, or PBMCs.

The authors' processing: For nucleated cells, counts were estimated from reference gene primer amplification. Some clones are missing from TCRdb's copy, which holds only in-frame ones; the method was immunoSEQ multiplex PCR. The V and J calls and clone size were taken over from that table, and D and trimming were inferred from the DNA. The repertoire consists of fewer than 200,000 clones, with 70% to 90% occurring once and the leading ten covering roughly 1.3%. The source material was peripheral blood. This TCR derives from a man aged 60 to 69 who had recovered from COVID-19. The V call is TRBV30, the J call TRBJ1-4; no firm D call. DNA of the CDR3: TGTGCCTGGAGTGCTGGAGGATACGCAACTAATGAAAAACTGTTTTTT. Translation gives CAWSAGGYATNEKLFF. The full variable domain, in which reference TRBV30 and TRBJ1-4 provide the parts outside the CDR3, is SQTIHQWPATLVQPVGSPLSLECTVEGTSNPNLYWYRQAAGRGLQLLFYSVGIGQISSEVPQNLSASRPQDRQFILSSKKLLLSDSGFYLCAWSAGGYATNEKLFFGSGTQLSVL.